The subject of this entry is one TCR beta chain. These data come from a study of blood T cell repertoires in COVID-19. The overall study: Some COVID-19 samples were acute and others convalescent; all came from the United States, Italy and Spain. The cDNA or gDNA used as material had been derived from T cells, B-cell-depleted T cells, or PBMCs.

In the authors' methods: Researchers report that nucleated cell counts were estimated from reference gene primer amplification. Clones were read by immunoSEQ multiplex PCR, and TCRdb kept only the in-frame ones, dropping some. V, J and clone size are those of that table, while D and trimming were read from the DNA. The sample lists approximately 110,000 clones; approximately 81% were seen once. The TCR comes from a human donor in a cohort sampled during active COVID-19. The sample taken for sequencing was peripheral blood.

The CDR3 protein is CASSPLSPTRDSLRSPLHF. CDR3 coding DNA: TGTGCCAGCAGTCCCCTAAGCCCCACTCGGGACAGCCTACGGTCACCCCTCCACTTT. V and J are TRBV28 and TRBJ1-6; TRBD1 aligns across 7 bases. This CDR3 comprises 19 residues. Germline CDR1 and CDR2: MDHEN and SYDVKM. V gave up 5 bases and J gave up 10 bases; unmatched junction bases: 23.